The T cell receptor (beta chain) under discussion was sequenced for a study of cytomegalovirus exposure and HLA in healthy donors. Study details: The study's early data release held about 85 million unique TCRs from HLA-typed donors. Notes on the study in general: A later analysis found most CMV-associated TCR beta chains apparently HLA-restricted. The authors listed 164 TCR beta chains as cytomegalovirus-associated.

This clone was recorded once. What it binds is unknown. It was with 60 Vbeta and 13 Jbeta primers that the PCR ran. Sequencing was performed with immunoSEQ multiplex PCR; in TCRdb, only in-frame clones are kept and a portion is missing. This table holds some 75,000 clones, around 81% found once. The receptor's source is a man aged 18 to 29 in good health and CMV-seropositive. The sequencing sample was made of PBMCs.

The CDR3 region is CASSPTGVYEAFF. As DNA, the CDR3 is TGTGCCAGCAGCCCGACCGGGGTTTACGAAGCTTTCTTT. This chain links TRBV11-2 with TRBJ1-1; no reliable D call. The CDR3 length is 13 residues. Germline assignment: CDR1 SGHAT and CDR2 FQNNGV. V gave up 5 bases and J gave up 8 bases, with 15 bases separating them.